This T cell receptor beta chain was observed in a study of T cells in Graves' hyperthyroidism and ophthalmopathy (dated by TCRdb to between 2019 and 2020). Study-level background: Peripheral blood samples were taken at the time of initial diagnosis, prior to any treatment. TCR V-J signatures able to tell the groups apart were searched for in a discovery cohort of 95 to 100 patients, of whom under 45 had Graves' ophthalmopathy and 57 had stable Graves' hyperthyroidism. An independent validation cohort of some 18 hyperthyroidism patients and 17 patients who later progressed to ophthalmopathy tested prospective prediction of ophthalmopathy. The 75 to 100 discovery patients were randomly divided into training and test sets at a 7:3 ratio. In several Graves' hyperthyroidism patients, the study also compared T-cell repertoires from thyroid tissue with T-cell repertoires from blood. After sampling, hyperthyroidism patients received methimazole starting at 30 mg daily, and ophthalmopathy patients received high-dose intravenous methylprednisolone. The paper describes TCR Vbeta CDR3 sequencing of 120 to 150 peripheral blood samples, made up of 40 to 45 ophthalmopathy patients, approximately 76 hyperthyroidism patients and roughly 17 progressor patients.

Ophthalmopathy patients had moderately to severely active disease, with a Clinical Activity Score of 3 or more, a NOSPECS grade of 4 or more, and a disease duration of less than 3 months. The study excluded patients with uncontrolled infections, other autoimmune diseases, pregnancy or lactation. Diagnoses relied on clinical symptoms, serum thyroxine and TRAb, thyroid ultrasound and orbital computed tomography. PBMCs were separated from approximately 10 ml of fresh peripheral blood using Ficoll-Paque density gradient centrifugation. Trizol reagent was used to extract total RNA, and RNA quality was then checked on an Agilent 2100 Bioanalyzer. The TCR beta CDR3 regions were amplified from RNA transcripts. The first round of RT-PCR for the TCR CDR3 was performed with the HTBI primer set and the Qiagen OneStep RT-PCR kit. Libraries were constructed in a second round of multiplex PCR, after which size selection and purification were performed. Paired-end sequencing of the libraries was performed with 100 bp reads on an Illumina HiSeq2000. On the authors' methods: SOAPnuke was used to process the raw data, throwing out any read that contained adapters or uncalled bases, had a mean Phred below 15, or lacked an exact constant-primer or identifier match. COPE v1.2.5 was used to merge high-quality paired reads, and clonotypes were defined as unique nucleotide sequences. MiTCR v1.1 was used to align the clonotypes against IMGT TRBV, TRBD and TRBJ reference segments. The analysis included only V-J combinations with a frequency above 0.0001, which together covered approximately 99% of the repertoires. The TCS score was defined as F50 (clonal expansion) divided by E x V (chaos), with BLOSUM62-based TCRdist calculated between CDR3 peptides within each V-J. Welch's t-statistics and random forest reduced 450 to 600 V-J features to 13, which were used in a naive Bayes classifier (R e1071). The public reads were reanalyzed by TCRdb: fastp trimming at Q25, MiXCR alignment, in-frame beta chains only. Under each unique CDR3 protein, matching rows form one entry showing the most common genes and DNA. TCRdb, rather than the study authors, made the V and J calls. Recorded for this sample are nearly 600,000 distinct CDR3 sequences; approximately 15% of them occurred a single time. The leading ten clones occupy approximately 6.4% of the sample.

From the cysteine through the phenylalanine, the CDR3 covers 17 amino acids. Left in the record is the CDR3 DNA by itself, 51 bases read in frame from the first base. Via the germline V gene, CDR1 is MNHEY and CDR2 SVGEGT. V is cut back by 6 bases and J by 5 bases, with 14 bases in the junction unmatched. In the case of this clonotype: Which antigen it targets is not known. Base qualities are not recorded, but no much larger clone differs from it by a single base.

The investigation overall reported the following: No statistical method was used to fix the sample size in advance, and group allocation was not hidden from the investigators. Most expanded thyroid clonotypes (frequency above 0.001) were also found in blood, which suggests that blood repertoires may mirror thyroid immune responses. In validation, the model predicted progression to ophthalmopathy with approximately 69% sensitivity and 72% to 85% specificity, a median of 6.5 months before onset. Ophthalmopathy was separated from stable hyperthyroidism by a 13 V-J signature model, with approximately 89% sensitivity and 81% to 82% specificity obtained in cross-validation and 80%/75% obtained in testing.

Source material: blood. This sequence uses TRBV6-2 or TRBV6-3 and TRBJ2-1; the junction holds 9 bases that match TRBD2. This receptor was identified in a woman younger than 35 with Graves' ophthalmopathy. The CDR3 protein: CASSPFSRSGRNNEQFF. The DNA reads TGTGCCAGCAGCCCCTTCTCACGTAGCGGGAGAAACAATGAGCAGTTCTTC.